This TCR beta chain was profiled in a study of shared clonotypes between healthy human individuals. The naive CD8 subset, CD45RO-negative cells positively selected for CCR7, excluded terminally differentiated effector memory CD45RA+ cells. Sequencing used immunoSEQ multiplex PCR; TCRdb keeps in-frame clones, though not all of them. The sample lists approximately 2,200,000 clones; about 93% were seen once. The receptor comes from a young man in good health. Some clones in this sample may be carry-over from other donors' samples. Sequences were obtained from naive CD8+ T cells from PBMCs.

CDR3 sequence (DNA): TGTGCCAGCCTGGACAGGAATAATTCACCCCTCCACTTT. Amino acid sequence: CASLDRNNSPLHF. This chain links TRBV13 with TRBJ1-6, with 7 bases that match TRBD1. Trimming at V came to 8 bases and at J to 5 bases, leaving 3 bases not matched to a gene. The germline CDR1 and CDR2 sequences are PRHDT and FYEKMQ (reference sequence). There are 13 residues in the CDR3.